This passage covers 19 T cell receptor beta chains from one sample sequenced in a study of T cells expressing NK-cell markers (dated by TCRdb to 2018 to 2020). Libraries were constructed by 5' RACE. For sequencing, an Illumina HiSeq 2000 was employed. TCRdb reprocessed the public reads and reports one entry per CDR3 protein sequence, without DNA. The table kept for this sample lists over 150,000 distinct CDR3 sequences. In total, the top ten clones hold 20% of the sample. The specimen was blood T cells: a sorted CD56 or NKG2C T cell subset, CD4+ or CD8+ T cells, or bulk PBMC T cells (not recorded which). These receptors were obtained from a man between 18 and 69 years old in good health.

The V and J genes are TRBV10-3 and TRBJ1-1. Looked up from germline, CDR1 is ENHRY and CDR2 is SYGVKD. This CDR3 contains 14 residues. The CDR3 here is CAISETATVTEAFF.

V usage is TRBV11-1 and J usage is TRBJ2-1; without DNA, the TCRdb call of TRBD2 cannot be checked. The CDR3 runs 18 residues. Germline V lookup: CDR1 SGHAT, CDR2 FQDESV (reference sequence). CDR3 loop: CASSSSIYSGGTYNEQFF.

V gene TRBV29-1 combines with J gene TRBJ2-5; there is no DNA to check the TCRdb D call of TRBD2. Germline CDR1 and CDR2: SQVTM and ANQGSEA. This CDR3 is 13 amino acids long. The CDR3 loop reads CSGINLGRRTQYF.

The chain employs TRBV20-1 and TRBJ2-3. The germline CDR1 and CDR2 sequences are DFQATT and SNEGSKA (reference sequence). The CDR3 has 14 amino acids. CDR3 residues: CSARVIIYTDTQYF.

V usage is TRBV6-6 and J usage is TRBJ2-3; lacking DNA, the TRBD2 call made by TCRdb goes unchecked. The CDR3 is made up of 12 amino acids. Germline lookup yields CDR1 MNHNY and CDR2 SVGAGI (reference sequence). The chain's CDR3 is CASSYSTGEQYF.

This CDR3 is CASSATSGGSGDTQYF. The gene calls are TRBV28 and TRBJ2-3; the TCRdb call, TRBD2, lacks DNA for checking. The CDR3 extends over 16 amino acids. Per the germline V gene, CDR1 is MDHEN and CDR2 is SYDVKM.

V and J are TRBV6-1 and TRBJ2-1; as DNA is missing, the TRBD1 call by TCRdb cannot be tested. Per the germline V gene, CDR1 is MNHNS and CDR2 is SASEGT. The CDR3 contains 16 residues. The CDR3 is CASSGEGGSPLDEQFF.

The chain combines TRBV7-8 with TRBJ2-3; TCRdb returns TRBD2, unconfirmable since there is no DNA. The CDR3 loop spans 15 amino acids. CDR1 SGHVS and CDR2 FQNEAQ come from the germline V gene. The CDR3 region is CASSQTSGGTDTQYF.

The V and J genes are TRBV5-6 and TRBJ1-6; checking the TCRdb D call of TRBD1 is not possible without DNA. CDR3 length: 16 amino acids. Germline assignment: CDR1 SGHDT and CDR2 YYEEEE. The CDR3 region is CASSPGQEPYNSPLHF.

V gene TRBV20-1 combines with J gene TRBJ1-4. This CDR3 contains 15 residues. Germline V gene sequence: CDR1 DFQATT, CDR2 SNEGSKA (reference sequence). CDR3: CSARSDLATNEKLFF.

The rearrangement uses TRBV5-6 and TRBJ2-7; TCRdb proposes TRBD1, but this gene call is untestable without DNA. Per the germline V gene, CDR1 is SGHDT and CDR2 is YYEEEE. This CDR3 is 13 amino acids long. CDR3 residues: CASSGGDKREQYF.

This chain connects TRBV2 to TRBJ2-7; the D gene TCRdb calls, TRBD1, cannot be checked with no DNA. The germline CDR1 and CDR2 sequences are SNHLY and FYNNEI. This CDR3 contains 14 residues. The CDR3 protein is CATERTGRRHEQYF.

V is TRBV20-1 and J is TRBJ2-1; lacking DNA, the TRBD2 call made by TCRdb goes unchecked. CDR1 is DFQATT and CDR2 is SNEGSKA in the germline V gene (reference sequence). This CDR3 is 17 amino acids long. This chain's CDR3 is CSAPIRLAGDLYNEQFF.

The chain employs TRBV5-6 and TRBJ1-1; TCRdb reports TRBD1, a call that lacks DNA to check it against. Germline V gene sequence: CDR1 SGHDT, CDR2 YYEEEE. The CDR3 is made up of 17 amino acids. CDR3 region: CASSLNPDRIRNTEAFF. The variable domain in full, with the rest retrieved from reference TRBV5-6 and TRBJ1-1, is DAGVTQSPTHLIKTRGQQVTLRCSPKSGHDTVSWYQQALGQGPQFIFQYYEEEERQRGNFPDRFSGHQFPNYSSELNVNALLLGDSALYLCASSLNPDRIRNTEAFFGQGTRLTVV.

The V gene is TRBV4-2, the J gene TRBJ2-7; TCRdb's D call, TRBD2, is unchecked because there is no DNA. Germline CDR1 and CDR2: LGHNA and YNFKEQ. CDR3 length equals 14 residues. CDR3 protein: CASSQTGGTDEQYF.

J is TRBJ2-2 and V is TRBV10-3; the TCRdb call, TRBD1, lacks DNA for checking. Germline CDR1 reads ENHRY; CDR2 reads SYGVKD. This CDR3 comprises 15 residues. This CDR3 reads CAISPGQGTTGELFF.

The chain carries TRBV15 and TRBJ2-7; TCRdb designates TRBD1, a call that cannot be tested without DNA. The CDR3 is 13 amino acids. Germline V gives CDR1 LNHNV, CDR2 YYDKDF (reference sequence). The CDR3 reads CATGVWGHYEQYF. The full variable domain, in which reference TRBV15 and TRBJ2-7 provide the parts outside the CDR3, is DAMVIQNPRYQVTQFGKPVTLSCSQTLNHNVMYWYQQKSSQAPKLLFHYYDKDFNNEADTPDNFQSRRPNTSFCFLDIRSPGLGDTAMYLCATGVWGHYEQYFGPGTRLTVT.

The chain carries TRBV5-6 and TRBJ2-1; TCRdb calls TRBD1, which cannot be checked without DNA. Germline CDR1 and CDR2: SGHDT and YYEEEE. This CDR3 is built from 13 residues. This CDR3 is CASSGDPYNEQFF.

The chain is built from TRBV27 and TRBJ1-2; TCRdb returns TRBD1, unconfirmable since there is no DNA. In germline, CDR1 is MNHEY, CDR2 SMNVEV (reference sequence). The CDR3 is 15 amino acids. The CDR3 sequence: CASSTGEFEAGGYTF.